The clone carrying this T cell receptor beta chain was recorded a few times. Its cognate antigen is unknown. This entry is derived from a study of T-cell memory formation after mild COVID-19. General observations from the study: Clones shrinking from day 15 to 85 showed even CD4/CD8 mixes; later expanders tilted CD4+. Among contracting clones, CD4+ were mainly CM/EM and CD8+ enriched in EMRA.

This CDR3 region has 17 residues. Germline loops: CDR1 MGHRA, CDR2 YSYEKL. V shed 0 bases and J shed 6 bases, with 17 bases lying between them. Barcoded TCR alpha and TCR beta cDNA libraries with UMIs came from 5'RACE using constant-segment primers. TCRdb called the 5' RACE reads again in MiXCR, with one record for every CDR3 protein. Of 300,000 to 350,000 distinct CDR3 sequences in the sample, 13% to 15% were seen once. The receptor was derived from a man younger than 35 who had mild COVID-19 (a few samples of this study predate the infection). Cell type and time point are not known. The chain carries TRBV4-1 and TRBJ2-2, with D possibly called TRBD1 or TRBD2 (7 bases each). Sequenced: PBMCs or a T cell subset sorted from them (not recorded which). The CDR3 DNA is TGCGCCAGCAGCCAAGATAAAGGGCAGGGGGGGCCCGGGGAGCTGTTTTTT. Its translation is CASSQDKGQGGPGELFF.